A single sample gave rise to the 31 T cell receptor beta chains below, sequenced in a study of T cells expressing NK-cell markers. TCRdb re-called the 5' RACE reads, yielding one record per CDR3 amino acid sequence without DNA. The sample has about 430,000 distinct CDR3 sequences. Material for sequencing was blood T cells: a sorted CD56 or NKG2C T cell subset, CD4+ or CD8+ T cells, or bulk PBMC T cells (not recorded which). These receptors all come from a woman between 45 and 60 years old in good health.

This chain uses TRBV6-6 with TRBJ2-6; the D call of TRBD1 rests on TCRdb alone, since no DNA is present to check it. This CDR3 comprises 17 residues. Germline CDR1 reads MNHNY; CDR2 reads SVGAGI (reference sequence). The CDR3 sequence: CASSQGQGAVGANVLTF.

V gene TRBV12-3 or TRBV12-4 combines with J gene TRBJ2-6. CDR3 length equals 16 residues. CDR3 residues: CASRFLQSAGANVLTF.

The rearrangement joins TRBV7-6 to TRBJ2-3; TCRdb gives TRBD1 as the D gene, but with no DNA this cannot be confirmed. Germline CDR1 and CDR2: SGHVS and FNYEAQ. The CDR3 sequence is 17 residues long. CDR3 region: CASSRTDTGASTDTQYF.

The chain employs TRBV29-1 and TRBJ1-2; lacking DNA, the TRBD1 call made by TCRdb goes unchecked. Germline assignment: CDR1 SQVTM and CDR2 ANQGSEA. The CDR3 covers 15 residues. This chain's CDR3 is CSVAGTGAANYGYTF.

The rearrangement links TRBV4-1 to TRBJ1-4; TCRdb indicates TRBD1, and absent DNA this call remains unverified. The V gene's germline CDR1 is MGHRA and CDR2 YSYEKL. CDR3 length equals 14 residues. The CDR3 sequence is CASSQIRGNEKLFF.

The chain combines TRBV20-1 with TRBJ1-1. Germline V gene sequence: CDR1 DFQATT, CDR2 SNEGSKA (reference sequence). The CDR3 covers 14 residues. This CDR3 is CSADSARRVAEAFF.

V is TRBV25-1 and J is TRBJ2-3. Germline V lookup: CDR1 MGHDK, CDR2 SYGVNS. The CDR3 loop spans 14 amino acids. CDR3 amino acids: CASSALTLADTQYF.

The V call is TRBV10-3, the J call TRBJ2-6. CDR3 size: 15 residues. Germline assignment: CDR1 ENHRY and CDR2 SYGVKD. The CDR3: CAISESNPGANVLTF.

The chain joins TRBV4-1 to TRBJ2-3; the TCRdb call, TRBD1, lacks DNA for checking. The CDR3 is 17 residues long. Germline-derived CDR1 and CDR2 are MGHRA and YSYEKL. The CDR3 spells CASSQEQRPDRTDTQYF.

The chain recombines TRBV12-3 or TRBV12-4 with TRBJ2-1. CDR3 length: 11 residues. The CDR3 spells CASSRSDEQFF.

The chain recombines TRBV5-4 with TRBJ2-1; checking the TCRdb D call of TRBD1 is not possible without DNA. This CDR3 is built from 15 residues. The germline gives CDR1 SGHNT, CDR2 YYREEE (reference sequence). The CDR3 sequence is CASSHRTVAYNEQFF. The whole variable domain, filled in from reference TRBV5-4 and TRBJ2-1, reads ETGVTQSPTHLIKTRGQQVTLRCSSQSGHNTVSWYQQALGQGPQFIFQYYREEENGRGNFPPRFSGLQFPNYSSELNVNALELDDSALYLCASSHRTVAYNEQFFGPGTRLTVL.

The chain joins TRBV18 to TRBJ1-2. Germline values: CDR1 KGHSH, CDR2 LQKENI. This CDR3 is 13 amino acids long. The CDR3 is CASSPIWENGYTF.

V gene TRBV20-1 combines with J gene TRBJ1-2; TCRdb names TRBD1, which stays unverified in the absence of DNA. This CDR3 spans 16 amino acids. Germline V gene data show CDR1 as DFQATT and CDR2 as SNEGSKA (reference sequence). The CDR3 sequence: CSARDLGLTTIYGYTF.

The chain joins TRBV18 to TRBJ2-7. Per the germline V gene, CDR1 is KGHSH and CDR2 is LQKENI. The CDR3 extends over 13 amino acids. CDR3 region: CASSQFSSYEQYF.

The chain carries TRBV6-5 and TRBJ1-4. CDR3 length: 14 amino acids. Germline CDR1 is MNHEY and CDR2 is SVGAGI. The CDR3 sequence: CATQMTSGREKLFF.

The rearrangement links TRBV20-1 to TRBJ2-3; the TCRdb D gene call, TRBD2, has no DNA to confirm it. The CDR3 runs to 15 residues. Germline lookup yields CDR1 DFQATT and CDR2 SNEGSKA (reference sequence). CDR3 amino acids: CSARDRAGVIDTQYF.

J is TRBJ1-5 and V is TRBV4-1; TCRdb calls TRBD1, which cannot be checked without DNA. Germline V gives CDR1 MGHRA, CDR2 YSYEKL. The CDR3 is 14 residues long. CDR3 loop: CASSSRERNQPQHF.

The chain employs TRBV6-1 and TRBJ2-3; TCRdb reports TRBD1, a call that lacks DNA to check it against. The CDR3 totals 14 residues. Germline-derived CDR1 and CDR2 are MNHNS and SASEGT. CDR3 region: CASIPPLRTDTQYF.

The chain joins TRBV15 to TRBJ2-1; TCRdb reports TRBD2, a call that lacks DNA to check it against. Germline CDR1 LNHNV, CDR2 YYDKDF (reference sequence). The CDR3 sequence is 13 residues long. The CDR3 here is CAVGLAAYNEQFF.

The chain recombines TRBV20-1 with TRBJ2-1. The CDR3 consists of 16 residues. The germline V gene encodes CDR1 DFQATT and CDR2 SNEGSKA (reference sequence). The CDR3 protein is CSARDLAPRRDNEQFF.

V usage is TRBV20-1 and J usage is TRBJ2-1; without DNA, the TCRdb call of TRBD2 cannot be checked. Germline loops: CDR1 DFQATT, CDR2 SNEGSKA (reference sequence). This CDR3 contains 17 residues. The CDR3 loop is CSAKGLAGGPSYNEQFF.

This chain uses TRBV6-5 with TRBJ2-1; TCRdb calls TRBD2, which cannot be checked without DNA. This CDR3 contains 16 residues. Germline V gives CDR1 MNHEY, CDR2 SVGAGI. The CDR3 here is CASSYSRGGSYNEQFF.

The rearrangement uses TRBV3-1 and TRBJ2-1. The CDR3 covers 13 residues. Germline V gives CDR1 LGHDT, CDR2 YNNKEL (reference sequence). CDR3: CASSQVSSHEQFF.

The chain couples TRBV30 to TRBJ1-3; TCRdb reports TRBD1, a call that lacks DNA to check it against. Looked up from germline, CDR1 is GTSNPN and CDR2 is SVGIG (reference sequence). The CDR3 loop spans 16 amino acids. This CDR3 is CAWSFLPRTAGNTIYF.

CDR3 sequence: CASTTGVGANVLTF. This chain uses TRBV11-2 with TRBJ2-6; TCRdb selects TRBD1, and the lack of DNA leaves this call unchecked. The CDR3 length is 14 residues. Germline V gene sequence: CDR1 SGHAT, CDR2 FQNNGV.

The V call is TRBV30, the J call TRBJ2-2; TCRdb proposes TRBD2, but this gene call is untestable without DNA. The CDR3 has 15 amino acids. Germline-derived CDR1 and CDR2 are GTSNPN and SVGIG (reference sequence). CDR3 loop: CAWSKASGDTGELFF.

The CDR3: CASCPLGSSRETQYF. The chain is built from TRBV11-3 and TRBJ2-5; TCRdb names TRBD1, which stays unverified in the absence of DNA. Germline V gene sequence: CDR1 SGHNT, CDR2 YENEEA. The CDR3 has 15 residues.

V usage is TRBV11-2 and J usage is TRBJ2-5. Germline V gene data show CDR1 as SGHAT and CDR2 as FQNNGV. This CDR3 has 13 amino acids. CDR3 in amino acids: CASSLALAPTQYF.

CDR3 amino acids: CASSQANSGANVLTF. The V and J genes are TRBV5-1 and TRBJ2-6. Germline CDR1 and CDR2: SGHRS and YFSETQ. The CDR3 is made up of 15 amino acids.

The CDR3 is CASSGPPGQILMNTEAFF. The chain joins TRBV25-1 to TRBJ1-1; the D call of TRBD1 rests on TCRdb alone, since no DNA is present to check it. Germline CDR1 is MGHDK and CDR2 is SYGVNS. The CDR3 covers 18 residues.

The chain links TRBV20-1 to TRBJ2-3; TCRdb picks TRBD2, but there is no DNA to check that call. Germline lookup yields CDR1 DFQATT and CDR2 SNEGSKA (reference sequence). The CDR3 contains 12 residues. CDR3 region: CSVAGVRDTQYF.